The 17 T cell receptor gamma chains reported below all come from one sample, sequenced in a study of intestinal T cells in coeliac disease. Over 9 formalin-fixed paraffin-embedded scrolls, each 5 µm thick, supplied each case's genomic DNA. The TRG library came from 200 to 250 ng of biopsy DNA amplified with LymphoTrack primers. TCRdb re-called the multiplex PCR reads via CATT. The data contain around 970 gamma-chain clones, 45% to 55% of them singletons. The sample was a duodenal biopsy. The receptor source for this set is a human donor with celiac disease.

This sequence joins TRGV2 and TRGJ1 or TRGJ2. Germline lookup yields CDR1 EGSNGY and CDR2 YDSYNSKV. The ends lost 1 base at V and 3 bases at J; junction bases unmatched: 12. The CDR3 is made up of 16 amino acids. As DNA, the CDR3 is TGTGCCACCTGGGACGGCTTTTTTAGGATTTATTATAAGAAACTCTTT. Amino acid sequence: CATWDGFFRIYYKKLF.

Only one count was recorded for this clone. The CDR3 spells CAAWELREKLF. Here the CDR3 DNA reads TGTGCTGCGTGGGAGTTAAGGGAGAAACTCTTT. The chain uses TRGV10 and TRGJ1 or TRGJ2. TRGV10 is marked as an open reading frame, function uncertain. The CDR3 covers 11 residues. Germline trimming cut 8 bases from V and 11 bases from J; bases unmatched to any gene: 10.

The gene calls are TRGV9 and TRGJ1 or TRGJ2. V dropped 3 bases and J dropped 9; count of bases not matched to a gene: 8. From germline, CDR1 is GITISATS and CDR2 ISYDGTV (reference sequence). The CDR3 is 12 residues long. The CDR3 nucleotides read TGTGCCTTGTGGGAGCGCATCATTAAGAAACTCTTT. Translated, it gives CALWERIIKKLF.

This clone was seen only a few times. The protein given in TCRdb and the translation of the DNA differ at residue 7, and the sequence presented here derives from the DNA. J is TRGJ1 or TRGJ2 and V is TRGV8. Trimming took 3 bases from V and 9 from J; bases not matched to a gene: 8. CDR3 length: 12 residues. Germline lookup yields CDR1 VENAVY and CDR2 YDSYNSRV. The CDR3 sequence: CATWDGALKKLF. CDR3 DNA sequence: TGTGCCACCTGGGATGGGGCCCTTAAGAAACTCTTT.

V and J are TRGV4 and TRGJ1 or TRGJ2. V shed 0 bases, J shed 10 bases, and the junction held 12 bases outside the gene matches. Germline assignment: CDR1 EGSTGY and CDR2 YDSYTSSV. The CDR3 runs to 14 residues. This CDR3 is CATWDGRLIIKKLF. The DNA for the CDR3 is TGTGCCACCTGGGATGGGCGGCTTATTATAAAGAAACTCTTT.

This clone was recorded a few times. The chain is built from TRGV9 and TRGJ1 or TRGJ2. V dropped 5 bases and J dropped 5; count of bases not matched to a gene: 9. Germline assignment: CDR1 GITISATS and CDR2 ISYDGTV (reference sequence). This CDR3 has 13 amino acids. The CDR3 loop reads CALWAGGDYKKLF. The CDR3 DNA reads as TGTGCCTTGTGGGCGGGCGGGGATTATAAGAAACTCTTT.

J is TRGJ1 or TRGJ2 and V is TRGV4. This CDR3 has 13 residues. V lost 11 bases to trimming and J lost 2 bases; unmatched junction nucleotides: 12. The germline V gene encodes CDR1 EGSTGY and CDR2 YDSYTSSV. CDR3 region: CAILFSYYYKKLF. DNA for the CDR3: TGTGCCATCCTCTTCTCGTATTATTATAAGAAACTCTTT.

This clone is large by share. The chain joins TRGV4 to TRGJ1 or TRGJ2. Germline CDR1 and CDR2: EGSTGY and YDSYTSSV. The CDR3 consists of 15 residues. Unmatched junction bases numbered 9, after V lost 1 base and J lost 3 bases. The CDR3 region has the DNA TGTGCCACCTGGGATGGCCTCAGAAGTTATTATAAGAAACTCTTT. It specifies CATWDGLRSYYKKLF.

This clone is categorized as large. This rearrangement joins TRGV2 to TRGJP1. The V gene's germline CDR1 is EGSNGY and CDR2 YDSYNSKV. The V gene end was trimmed by 2 bases and the J gene end by 9 bases; junction bases not matched to a gene: 9. This CDR3 contains 14 residues. This CDR3 reads CATWDVLGCWFKIF. CDR3 sequence (DNA): TGTGCCACCTGGGACGTGTTGGGGTGTTGGTTCAAGATATTT.

The rearrangement links TRGV3 to TRGJ1 or TRGJ2. V lost 5 bases, J lost 12 bases, and 13 bases stayed unmatched. This CDR3 is 12 amino acids long. Germline V gene lookup returns CDR1 VTNTFY and CDR2 YDVSTARD (reference sequence). Here the CDR3 reads CATWGQGGGKLF. The CDR3 DNA reads TGTGCCACCTGGGGACAAGGCGGGGGGAAACTCTTT.

The chain has TRGV10 and TRGJP1. TRGV10 is annotated as an ORF whose role is uncertain. This CDR3 contains 16 residues. The V gene end was trimmed by 8 bases and the J gene end by 15 bases; junction bases not matched to a gene: 25. The CDR3 here is CAAWTPWAGLVVVKIF. The DNA for the CDR3 is TGTGCTGCGTGGACTCCGTGGGCAGGCCTCGTGGTTGTCAAGATATTT.

The rearrangement joins TRGV4 to TRGJ1 or TRGJ2. The CDR3 runs to 13 residues. V shed 1 base, J shed 9 bases, and the junction held 9 bases outside the gene matches. CDR1 is EGSTGY and CDR2 is YDSYTSSV in the germline V gene. CDR3: CATWDGKTSKKLF. Written as DNA, the CDR3 is TGTGCCACCTGGGATGGAAAAACTTCTAAGAAACTCTTT.

The chain links TRGV4 to TRGJ1 or TRGJ2. Germline V gene lookup returns CDR1 EGSTGY and CDR2 YDSYTSSV. CDR3 length: 14 residues. Trimming removed 8 bases from V and 3 bases from J; junction bases left unmatched: 13. CDR3 in DNA: TGTGCCACCTCGGGATTTCGGATTTATTATAAGAAACTCTTT. This gives the protein CATSGFRIYYKKLF.

This clone was picked up a small number of times. The chain has TRGV10 and TRGJ1 or TRGJ2. TRGV10 is reported as an ORF; its role is uncertain. The CDR3 has 14 residues. Trimming removed 10 bases from V and 8 bases from J; junction bases left unmatched: 18. The CDR3 coding sequence is TGTGCTGCGTTGGGATATCGTGGGGGGAATAAGAAACTCTTT. Protein: CAALGYRGGNKKLF.

CDR3 sequence reads: CAAFSYYKKLF. In DNA, the CDR3 is TGTGCTGCGTTTTCCTATTATAAGAAACTCTTT. J is TRGJ1 or TRGJ2 and V is TRGV10. TRGV10 is treated as an ORF (open reading frame) with a function not yet certain. V lost 10 bases, J lost 4 bases, and 5 bases stayed unmatched. The CDR3 runs 11 residues.

This clone occurred once. The chain has TRGV4 and TRGJ1 or TRGJ2. This CDR3 has 13 residues. Germline CDR1 reads EGSTGY; CDR2 reads YDSYTSSV. V gave up 11 bases and J gave up 2 bases; unmatched junction bases: 12. CDR3 nucleotides: TGTGCCAACCTGGGAGAACATTATTATAAGAAACTCTTT. It specifies CANLGEHYYKKLF.

This clone was observed a few times. This sequence joins TRGV4 and TRGJ1 or TRGJ2. J gave up 11 bases and V 5 bases, and 18 bases lay outside the gene matches. This CDR3 has 14 amino acids. Per the germline V gene, CDR1 is EGSTGY and CDR2 is YDSYTSSV. For the CDR3, the DNA is TGTGCCACCTGGGGATGGGTCAGTCGGAAGGAGAAACTCTTT. It is translated as CATWGWVSRKEKLF.